These 7 T cell receptor beta chains were sequenced from one sample in a study of patients and donors after allogeneic stem cell transplantation. TCRdb re-derived calls from the RT-PCR reads in MiXCR, one entry per CDR3 protein. The table shows approximately 250,000 distinct CDR3 sequences, with roughly 15% occurring only once. The sequencing input was blood, either unsorted or a sorted T cell fraction (not recorded which). The receptors were gathered from a human donor who was either an allogeneic HSCT recipient or a stem cell or donor lymphocyte infusion donor (not recorded which). It is not recorded whose cells these are; they may come from a transplant donor.

This clonotype was found many times. J is TRBJ1-6 and V is TRBV4-2; possibly TRBD1 for D (5 bases). Germline V gene data show CDR1 as LGHNA and CDR2 as YNFKEQ. The V and J ends lost 1 base and 7 bases respectively, with 17 bases between them. This CDR3 has 17 residues. Here the CDR3 reads CASSQAAVPGKNSPLHF. The CDR3 DNA sequence: TGTGCCAGCAGCCAAGCGGCAGTCCCAGGGAAGAATTCACCCCTCCACTTT.

On this clonotype: A much more abundant neighbour one base away suggests this may be a read error. V is TRBV30 and J is TRBJ1-2; D is possibly TRBD1 (5 bases). Trimming removed 4 bases from V and 4 bases from J, with 16 bases in between. The germline CDR1 and CDR2 sequences are GTSNPN and SVGIG (reference sequence). This CDR3 comprises 14 residues. CDR3 loop: CAWKKGPSAYGYTF. DNA for the CDR3: TGTGCCTGGAAAAAGGGGCCGTCGGCCTATGGCTACACCTTC.

CDR3 sequence reads: CASSPGTAGIYEQYF. CDR3 coding DNA: TGTGCCAGCAGCCCGGGGACAGCTGGCATCTACGAGCAGTACTTC. The V and J genes are TRBV3-1 and TRBJ2-7; 7 bases map to TRBD1. The CDR3 runs 15 residues. Germline V gene data show CDR1 as LGHDT and CDR2 as YNNKEL (reference sequence). With 4 bases clipped from V and 3 bases from J, the junction kept 9 bases outside the gene matches.

This clonotype was recorded a few times. V is TRBV20-1 and J is TRBJ1-2; no reliable D call. With 5 bases removed from V and 8 bases from J, the gap between germline ends came to 12 bases. Germline V CDR1 and CDR2: DFQATT, SNEGSKA (reference sequence). The CDR3 sequence is 11 residues long. The CDR3 DNA reads TGCAGTGCTTTCACATTGGGGGGCTACACCTTC. Encoded protein: CSAFTLGGYTF.

The chain uses TRBV20-1 and TRBJ1-6; TRBD1 aligns across 9 bases. The CDR3 length is 13 residues. V lost 3 bases and J lost 10; bases outside the gene matches: 4. Germline lookup yields CDR1 DFQATT and CDR2 SNEGSKA (reference sequence). In DNA form, the CDR3 reads TGCAGTGCTAGGTGGACAGGGGACTCACCCCTCCACTTT. Translation: CSARWTGDSPLHF.

The J gene is TRBJ2-7, the V gene TRBV20-1; 12 bases map to TRBD2. The CDR3 is made up of 16 amino acids. Per the germline V gene, CDR1 is DFQATT and CDR2 is SNEGSKA (reference sequence). V lost 2 bases and J lost 7; bases outside the gene matches: 12. DNA of the CDR3: TGCAGTGCTAGATCCCGACTAGCGGGGGACCCTAGGGAGCAGTACTTC. As protein: CSARSRLAGDPREQYF.

Concerning this clonotype itself: Mismatch with germline at one junction end may stem from a read error. The V gene is TRBV7-3, the J gene TRBJ2-3; D perhaps matches TRBD2 (6 bases). Germline values: CDR1 SGHTA, CDR2 FQGTGA. This CDR3 region has 17 residues. The CDR3 nucleotides read TGTGCCAGCAGCTTAAACGTCCGTAGCGGTAGCAAAGATACGCAGTATTTT. This encodes CASSLNVRSGSKDTQYF.